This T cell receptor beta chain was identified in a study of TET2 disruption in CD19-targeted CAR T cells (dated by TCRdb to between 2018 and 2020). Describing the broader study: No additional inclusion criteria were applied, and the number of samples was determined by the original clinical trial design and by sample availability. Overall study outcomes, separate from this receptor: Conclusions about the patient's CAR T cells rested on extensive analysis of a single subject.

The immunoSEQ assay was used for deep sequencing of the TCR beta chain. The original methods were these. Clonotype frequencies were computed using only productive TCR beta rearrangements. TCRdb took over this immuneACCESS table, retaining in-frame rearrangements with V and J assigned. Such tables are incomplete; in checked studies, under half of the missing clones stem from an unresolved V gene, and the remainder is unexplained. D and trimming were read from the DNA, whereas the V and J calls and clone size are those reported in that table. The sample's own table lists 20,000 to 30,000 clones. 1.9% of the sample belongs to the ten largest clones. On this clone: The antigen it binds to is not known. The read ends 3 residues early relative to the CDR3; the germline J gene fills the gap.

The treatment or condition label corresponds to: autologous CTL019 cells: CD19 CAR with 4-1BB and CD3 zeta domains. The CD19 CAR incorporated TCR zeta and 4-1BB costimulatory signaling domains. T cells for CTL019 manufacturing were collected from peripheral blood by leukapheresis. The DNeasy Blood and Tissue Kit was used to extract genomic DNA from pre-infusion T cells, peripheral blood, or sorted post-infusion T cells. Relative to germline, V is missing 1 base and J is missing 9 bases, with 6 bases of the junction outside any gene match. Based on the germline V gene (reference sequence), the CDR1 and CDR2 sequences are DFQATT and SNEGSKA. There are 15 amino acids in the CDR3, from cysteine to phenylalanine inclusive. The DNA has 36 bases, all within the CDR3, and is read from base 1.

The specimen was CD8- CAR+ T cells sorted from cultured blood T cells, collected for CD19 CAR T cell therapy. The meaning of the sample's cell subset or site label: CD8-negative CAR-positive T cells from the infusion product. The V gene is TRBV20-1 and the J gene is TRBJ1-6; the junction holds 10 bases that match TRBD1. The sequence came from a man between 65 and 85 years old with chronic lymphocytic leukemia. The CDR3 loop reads CSARAGQGGGSPLHF. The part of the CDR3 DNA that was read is TGCAGTGCTAGAGCCGGACAGGGGGGAGGTTCACCC.